Detailed here is one T cell receptor beta chain. Its antigen is currently unknown. Germline V gene sequence: CDR1 LGHNA, CDR2 YSLEER. This CDR3 has 18 amino acids. V shed 2 bases and J shed 3 bases, with 22 bases lying between them. This record comes from a study of T cell repertoires in cytomegalovirus infection. Study information: The authors used CMV epitopes that were HLA-C-restricted (recently identified) and HLA-B-restricted (well studied).

Points from the study as a whole: Identification of carriers of CMV plus the relevant HLA was performed using cumulative public TCR beta family frequency. It was HLA-C-restricted CMV-specific TCR beta clonotypes that dominated the response ex vivo.

TCRdb re-analysed the reads in MiXCR, keeping a single row per CDR3 protein. The sample gives 830,000 or so distinct CDR3 sequences, roughly 33% of which show up once; around an eighth is in the top ten. The J gene is TRBJ2-5, the V gene TRBV4-3, with D uncertain. This receptor was identified in a human donor in good health (CMV status not recorded). Some clones in this sample may be carry-over from other donors' samples. The source was cultured CD8+ T cells from PBMCs, collected from culture after CMV antigen stimulation. CDR3 in amino acids: CASSQNPTRLGLKETQYF. The DNA for the CDR3 is TGCGCCAGCAGCCAAAACCCTACGCGGCTTGGGCTCAAAGAGACCCAGTACTTC.